These 22 T cell receptor beta chains originate from one sample sequenced in a study of shared clonotypes between healthy human individuals. TCRdb's copy holds only in-frame clones and misses some; the assay was immunoSEQ multiplex PCR. The table records some 1 million clones, roughly 75% of them present only once. What was sequenced was memory CD4+ T cells sorted from blood. Subset in this sample: CD45RA-negative fraction. Receptors originate from a man aged 18 to 30 in good health.

The rearrangement joins TRBV9 to TRBJ2-3, with 12 bases lining up with TRBD2. Germline values: CDR1 SGDLS, CDR2 YYNGEE. With V trimmed by 3 bases and J by 5 bases, 16 bases remained unmatched. There are 19 residues in the CDR3. DNA for the CDR3: TGTGCCAGCAGCGATGGACTAGCGGGGCCAACTATGGGAGGAGATACGCAGTATTTT. It specifies CASSDGLAGPTMGGDTQYF.

The rearrangement joins TRBV10-2 to TRBJ2-7; TRBD2 agrees at 8 bases. CDR3 size: 16 residues. V lost 3 bases and J lost 4; bases outside the gene matches: 11. The V gene's germline CDR1 is WSHSY and CDR2 SAAADI. The CDR3 protein is CASSDSGGTLIYEQYF. The CDR3 DNA sequence: TGCGCCAGCAGTGACTCGGGGGGGACTCTAATTTACGAGCAGTACTTC.

V and J are TRBV28 and TRBJ2-3; the D gene is possibly TRBD2 (7 bases). CDR1 and CDR2 (germline): MDHEN, SYDVKM. Trimming took off 4 bases at V and 9 bases at J, with 14 bases between the two ends. The CDR3 has 13 residues. The CDR3 is CASSSPGGLTQYF. CDR3 DNA sequence: TGTGCCAGCAGTTCTCCGGGGGGCTTAACGCAGTATTTT.

In its sample, this clone was seen a few times. The rearrangement uses TRBV11-2 and TRBJ1-6; D unclear. Germline V gene data show CDR1 as SGHAT and CDR2 as FQNNGV. The CDR3 has 14 residues. With 2 bases removed from V and 6 bases from J, the gap between germline ends came to 8 bases. The CDR3 region is CASSLMGLNSPLHF. The CDR3 nucleotides read TGTGCCAGCAGCTTAATGGGTCTTAATTCACCCCTCCACTTT.

The gene calls are TRBV5-6 and TRBJ2-2; D is unresolved. The CDR3 runs to 13 residues. The germline V and J ends were trimmed by 4 bases and 6 bases, with 10 bases remaining between them. Per the germline V gene, CDR1 is SGHDT and CDR2 is YYEEEE. DNA of the CDR3: TGTGCCAGCAGCGCAAACTGGGCCGGGGAGCTGTTTTTT. Amino acids: CASSANWAGELFF.

This sequence joins TRBV19 and TRBJ2-3; D tentatively fits TRBD1 or TRBD2 (5 bases each). The germline gives CDR1 LNHDA, CDR2 SQIVND (reference sequence). The CDR3 runs to 15 residues. The germline V and J ends were trimmed by 5 bases and 0 bases, with 12 bases remaining between them. Here the CDR3 reads CASSPREGSTDTQYF. Written as DNA, the CDR3 is TGTGCCAGTAGTCCGCGAGAGGGGAGCACAGATACGCAGTATTTT.

The CDR3 nucleotides are TGTGCCAGCGGGACTAGCGGCCCAGATACGCAGTATTTT. This gives the protein CASGTSGPDTQYF. V usage is TRBV7-9 and J usage is TRBJ2-3, with 11 bases fitting TRBD2. In germline, CDR1 is SEHNR, CDR2 FQNEAQ (reference sequence). The J segment lost 4 bases and the V segment lost 8 bases, leaving 2 bases of the junction unmatched. The CDR3 covers 13 residues. The entire variable domain, with the rest obtained from reference TRBV7-9 and TRBJ2-3, is as follows: DTGVSQNPRHKITKRGQNVTFRCDPISEHNRLYWYRQTLGQGPEFLTYFQNEAQLEKSRLLSDRFSAERPKGSFSTLEIQRTEQGDSAMYLCASGTSGPDTQYFGPGTRLTVL.

This clone showed up just once. The chain employs TRBV10-2 and TRBJ2-7; D perhaps matches TRBD2 (6 bases). Trimming cost V 11 bases and J 2 bases, with 16 bases left between them. The CDR3 spans 13 residues. Germline CDR1 WSHSY, CDR2 SAAADI. CDR3 protein: CASRRGSTYEQYF. In DNA, the CDR3 is TGCGCCTCCCGGAGGGGCTCTACCTACGAGCAGTACTTC.

The gene calls are TRBV30 and TRBJ1-4; the D gene is possibly TRBD1 (5 bases). Per germline, CDR1 GTSNPN and CDR2 SVGIG (reference sequence). V shed 0 bases and J shed 8 bases, with 13 bases lying between them. The CDR3 length is 14 residues. CDR3: CAWSVGTAGEKLFF. CDR3 coding DNA: TGTGCCTGGAGTGTCGGGACGGCGGGCGAAAAACTGTTTTTT.

This chain joins TRBV5-1 and TRBJ1-3, with 7 bases aligning to TRBD1. Germline V gives CDR1 SGHRS, CDR2 YFSETQ. V dropped 0 bases and J dropped 4; count of bases not matched to a gene: 4. The CDR3 contains 15 residues. This CDR3 reads CASSLARGPGNTIYF. CDR3 in DNA: TGCGCCAGCAGCTTGGCTAGGGGGCCGGGAAACACCATATATTTT.

This clone was counted a single time. The rearrangement joins TRBV11-2 to TRBJ1-1; the match to TRBD1 covers 7 bases. The length of the CDR3 is 15 residues. Germline CDR1 reads SGHAT; CDR2 reads FQNNGV. With 3 bases clipped from V and 7 bases from J, the junction kept 11 bases outside the gene matches. The DNA of the CDR3 is TGTGCCAGCAGCTTGGGGGTAGACAGGGACCTTGAAGCTTTCTTT. It yields the protein CASSLGVDRDLEAFF. Full variable domain (missing parts from reference TRBV11-2 and TRBJ1-1): EAGVAQSPRYKIIEKRQSVAFWCNPISGHATLYWYQQILGQGPKLLIQFQNNGVVDDSQLPKDRFSAERLKGVDSTLKIQPAKLEDSAVYLCASSLGVDRDLEAFFGQGTRLTVV.

The gene calls are TRBV2 and TRBJ1-6; D is uncertain. With 8 bases removed from V and 7 bases from J, the gap between germline ends came to 12 bases. The CDR3 sequence is 13 residues long. Germline lookup yields CDR1 SNHLY and CDR2 FYNNEI. This chain's CDR3 is CASGTLINSPLHF. As DNA, the CDR3 is TGTGCCAGCGGAACATTAATCAATTCACCCCTCCACTTT.

J is TRBJ2-6 and V is TRBV10-3, with TRBD1 matching 8 bases. V dropped 10 bases and J dropped 1; count of bases not matched to a gene: 12. Germline loops: CDR1 ENHRY, CDR2 SYGVKD. This CDR3 has 17 residues. CDR3 DNA sequence: TGTGCCACACAAACCGGGACAGGCGAGTCTGGGGCCAACGTCCTGACTTTC. This translates into CATQTGTGESGANVLTF.

The sample holds a few counts of this clone. The chain is built from TRBV30 and TRBJ1-5; D is ambiguous. The V and J ends lost 4 bases and 0 bases respectively, with 7 bases between them. Germline V gene sequence: CDR1 GTSNPN, CDR2 SVGIG (reference sequence). The CDR3 covers 13 residues. The CDR3 sequence: CAWTDSSNQPQHF. In DNA form, the CDR3 reads TGTGCCTGGACAGATAGTAGCAATCAGCCCCAGCATTTT.

The chain carries TRBV7-9 and TRBJ2-3, with D maybe TRBD2 (6 bases). The CDR3 has 14 amino acids. The ends were cut back, 1 base at V and 3 bases at J, with 8 bases in the middle. The germline V gene has CDR1 SEHNR and CDR2 FQNEAQ (reference sequence). In DNA form, the CDR3 reads TGTGCCAGCAGCTTAGACGGGAGAACAGATACGCAGTATTTT. Translating it yields CASSLDGRTDTQYF.

The J gene is TRBJ2-2, the V gene TRBV6-5; D is uncertain. The CDR3 totals 12 residues. V lost 2 bases, J lost 7 bases, and 5 bases lay in between. The germline CDR1 and CDR2 sequences are MNHEY and SVGAGI. CDR3 sequence: CASSYARGELFF. CDR3 DNA: TGTGCCAGCAGTTACGCGCGCGGGGAGCTGTTTTTT.

V gene TRBV7-2 combines with J gene TRBJ2-2; TRBD2 might be the D (6 bases). The V and J ends lost 0 bases and 0 bases respectively, with 8 bases between them. Germline-derived CDR1 and CDR2 are SGHTA and FQGNSA. The length of the CDR3 is 16 residues. This chain's CDR3 is CASSLARDPNTGELFF. For the CDR3, the DNA is TGTGCCAGCAGCTTAGCGCGGGACCCGAACACCGGGGAGCTGTTTTTT.

The chain links TRBV7-9 to TRBJ2-1; perhaps TRBD2 as D (5 bases). V was clipped by 5 bases and J by 4 bases, with 15 bases between them. The CDR3 sequence is 15 residues long. Germline-derived CDR1 and CDR2 are SEHNR and FQNEAQ (reference sequence). The CDR3 region is CASSVSGNRYNEQFF. The CDR3, as DNA: TGTGCCAGCAGCGTGTCCGGGAATAGATACAATGAGCAGTTCTTC.

This clone was observed many times. Additional DNA sequences in this sample encode the identical CDR3. V and J are TRBV4-3 and TRBJ2-7; D unclear. In germline, CDR1 is LGHNA, CDR2 YSLEER. The CDR3 spans 15 residues. Trimming left V 0 bases short and J 2 bases short, with 11 bases between. In DNA form, the CDR3 reads TGCGCCAGCAGCCAAGATCGAGCAGCAGCCTACGAGCAGTACTTC. The encoded protein is CASSQDRAAAYEQYF.

Only a few counts were recorded for this clone. This sequence joins TRBV4-3 and TRBJ2-3; D is unclear. Trimming shortened V by 1 base and J by 1 base, and 6 bases separated the two germline ends. Germline values: CDR1 LGHNA, CDR2 YSLEER. The CDR3 runs to 14 residues. CDR3 sequence reads: CASSQAPRTDTQYF. CDR3 bases: TGCGCCAGCAGCCAAGCCCCACGCACAGATACGCAGTATTTT.

The chain uses TRBV5-1 and TRBJ2-5, with D possibly matching TRBD1 (6 bases). V lost 4 bases and J lost 4, with 14 bases in between. Germline V gives CDR1 SGHRS, CDR2 YFSETQ. The CDR3 spans 14 residues. The CDR3 spells CASSRTGSRETQYF. Here the CDR3 DNA reads TGCGCCAGCAGCCGTACAGGGTCAAGAGAGACCCAGTACTTC.

The V and J genes are TRBV28 and TRBJ1-1; D unresolved. V was pared by 7 bases and J by 0 bases, with 6 bases between. The CDR3 has 12 amino acids. From germline, CDR1 is MDHEN and CDR2 SYDVKM. The CDR3 loop reads CASTELNTEAFF. In DNA form, the CDR3 reads TGTGCCAGCACTGAATTGAACACTGAAGCTTTCTTT.